This TCR beta chain was sequenced during a study of blood T cell repertoires in COVID-19. Study overall: Sample material is recorded as cDNA or gDNA derived from T cells, B-cell-depleted T cells, or PBMCs.

Authors' methods: For nucleated cells, counts were estimated from reference gene primer amplification. Method: immunoSEQ multiplex PCR; TCRdb's copy keeps in-frame clones and lacks some. D and trimming come from the DNA, and the V and J calls and clone size come from that table. The sample consists of about 350,000 clones, about nine tenths of them appearing once. Seattle's enrolled individuals joined amid active infection and were then monitored longitudinally. The ends lost 0 bases at V and 6 bases at J; junction bases unmatched: 8. This CDR3 has 17 residues. The germline V gene has CDR1 MGHRA and CDR2 YSYEKL.

Specimen: peripheral blood. The receptor comes from a woman aged 55-75 years with COVID-19, enrolled during active disease. The chain links TRBV4-1 to TRBJ1-3, with 10 bases aligning to TRBD1. This CDR3 reads CASSQERTTGGKNTIYF. CDR3 sequence (DNA): TGCGCCAGCAGCCAAGAACGAACGACAGGGGGCAAAAACACCATATATTTT.